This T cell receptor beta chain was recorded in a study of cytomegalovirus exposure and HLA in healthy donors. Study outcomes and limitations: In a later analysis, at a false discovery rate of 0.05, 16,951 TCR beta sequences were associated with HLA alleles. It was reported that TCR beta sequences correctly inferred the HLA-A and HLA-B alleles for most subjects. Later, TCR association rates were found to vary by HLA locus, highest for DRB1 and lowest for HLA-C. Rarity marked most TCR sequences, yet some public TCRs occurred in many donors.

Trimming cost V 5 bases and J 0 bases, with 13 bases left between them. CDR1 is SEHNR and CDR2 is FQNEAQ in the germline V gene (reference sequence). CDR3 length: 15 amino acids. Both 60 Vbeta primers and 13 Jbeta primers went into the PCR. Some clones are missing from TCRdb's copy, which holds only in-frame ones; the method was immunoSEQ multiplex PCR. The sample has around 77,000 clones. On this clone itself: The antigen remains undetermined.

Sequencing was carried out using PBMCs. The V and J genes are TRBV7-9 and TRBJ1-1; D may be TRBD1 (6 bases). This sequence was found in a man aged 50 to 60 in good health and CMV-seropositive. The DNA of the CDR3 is TGTGCCAGCAGCCAAGGGGGACATATGAACACTGAAGCTTTCTTT. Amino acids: CASSQGGHMNTEAFF.